This T cell receptor beta chain was documented in a study of blood T cell repertoires in COVID-19. Overall study context: There were acute and convalescent COVID-19 samples, and they came from the United States, Italy and Spain. PBMCs, B-cell-depleted T cells, or T cells were the source of the cDNA or gDNA that made up the material.

As handled by the study authors: Estimated nucleated cell counts came from reference gene primer amplification. Method: immunoSEQ multiplex PCR; TCRdb's copy keeps in-frame clones and lacks some. V and J calls and clone size are given by that table; D and trimming were obtained from the DNA. The table lists under 350,000 clones, roughly 90% of them singletons, with approximately 4.6% in the top ten. The CDR3 loop spans 17 amino acids. Germline lookup yields CDR1 MGHRA and CDR2 YSYEKL. V shed 3 bases, J shed 0 bases, and the junction held 8 bases outside the gene matches. This receptor was identified in a man aged 35 to 55 with acute or convalescent COVID-19. This chain uses TRBV4-1 with TRBJ2-1, with 7 bases lining up with TRBD2. The material sequenced was peripheral blood. DNA of the CDR3: TGCGCCAGCAGCCAGGCCCTAGCGGTTAGCTCCTACAATGAGCAGTTCTTC. Translation: CASSQALAVSSYNEQFF.